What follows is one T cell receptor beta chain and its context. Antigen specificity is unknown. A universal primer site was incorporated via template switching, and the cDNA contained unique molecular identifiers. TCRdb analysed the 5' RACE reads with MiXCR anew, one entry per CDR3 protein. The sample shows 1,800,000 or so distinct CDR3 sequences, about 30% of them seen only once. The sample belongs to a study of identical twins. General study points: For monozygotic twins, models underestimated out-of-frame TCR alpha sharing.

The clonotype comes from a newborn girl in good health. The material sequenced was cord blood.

CDR3 protein: CASSLRGQGVRTNYGYTF. For the CDR3, the DNA is TGTGCCAGCAGTTTACGGGGACAGGGTGTGCGTACAAACTATGGCTACACCTTC. The chain is built from TRBV27 and TRBJ1-2; 9 bases agree with TRBD1. CDR1 and CDR2 (germline): MNHEY, SMNVEV (reference sequence). V lost 2 bases and J lost 2; bases outside the gene matches: 12. This CDR3 contains 18 residues.